Shown below are 2 T cell receptor beta chains from a single sample sequenced in a study of T-cell reconstitution after alpha-beta-depleted transplantation in children. This sample's TCRbeta library carried unique molecular identifier barcodes. TCRdb passed the PCR reads through MiXCR, listing each CDR3 protein once. The sample gives hundreds of thousands of distinct CDR3 sequences, around 13% of which show up once; 2.2% is in the top ten. The material sequenced was PBMCs, mostly from graft donor cells, taken 360 days after TCRalphabeta/CD19-depleted stem cell transplant. The receptors derive from a male patient younger than 18 who had a stem cell transplant for acute myeloid leukemia, so the T cells may come from the graft donor.

V is TRBV5-1 and J is TRBJ2-1; 8 bases match TRBD2. Germline assignment: CDR1 SGHRS and CDR2 YFSETQ. V gave up 2 bases and J gave up 2 bases; unmatched junction bases: 6. This CDR3 is built from 16 residues. The CDR3 loop reads CASSFARGLAYNEQFF. As DNA, the CDR3 is TGCGCCAGCAGCTTCGCCCGGGGACTAGCCTACAATGAGCAGTTCTTC.

This clonotype was detected a few times. The rearrangement links TRBV7-2 to TRBJ2-5; 7 nucleotides align to TRBD1. CDR3 size: 15 residues. The junction had 11 bases not matched to a gene; V was cut back by 5 bases and J by 5 bases. CDR1 is SGHTA, CDR2 FQGNSA, per germline. This chain's CDR3 is CASSPLATGVETQYF. DNA for the CDR3: TGTGCCAGCAGCCCCCTCGCTACAGGGGTGGAGACCCAGTACTTC.